Here is one T cell receptor beta chain with its context. Its antigen is unknown. This table comes from immunoSEQ multiplex PCR, and its TCRdb copy is limited to in-frame clones, with some not included. Of roughly 150,000 clones in the sample, about 90% were seen once. This CDR3 comprises 15 residues. Germline CDR1 reads SGHRS; CDR2 reads YFSETQ. V was clipped by 4 bases and J by 9 bases, with 17 bases between them. This sample is part of a study of T cell responses to AZD1222 COVID-19 vaccine. Study-level results: Among the donors, most were white British and more were female, and clonal diversity was possibly underestimated. Researchers took repertoire samples only after the peak T cell response had come. The breadth and depth of Spike-specific TCRs increased once two AZD1222 doses had been given.

This chain joins TRBV5-1 and TRBJ1-6; no firm D call. The clonotype comes from an adult in good health. The sequences come from peripheral blood, collected on day 0 of AZD1222 vaccination. CDR3 sequence (DNA): TGCGCCAGCAGCAATAAGTCCCCCGTGGGTTCACCCCTCCACTTT. Translated: CASSNKSPVGSPLHF.